This TCR beta chain originates from a study of PD-1 blockade in classical Hodgkin lymphoma. This clone was detected only a few times. Time point: newly diagnosed, previously untreated cHL patient sample. Magnetic negative selection purified CD4+ T cells from thawed PBMCs. PBMCs from untreated, newly diagnosed classical Hodgkin lymphoma were comparison samples. Assay used: immunoSEQ multiplex PCR; TCRdb lists only in-frame clones, some missing. This sample has about 20,000 clones; about 85% occur once, and the top ten carry approximately 1.2%. The CDR3 is 15 amino acids. V lost 4 bases and J lost 0; bases outside the gene matches: 4. Germline loops: CDR1 SGHNT, CDR2 YYREEE (reference sequence).

Input material: CD4+ T cells from blood. The rearrangement links TRBV5-4 to TRBJ1-3, with 7 bases identical to TRBD1. The source is a human donor with classical Hodgkin lymphoma. CDR3 DNA: TGTGCCAGCAGCGAGGGACAGACCTCTGGAAACACCATATATTTT. Translating gives CASSEGQTSGNTIYF. Complete variable domain (other parts from reference TRBV5-4 and TRBJ1-3): ETGVTQSPTHLIKTRGQQVTLRCSSQSGHNTVSWYQQALGQGPQFIFQYYREEENGRGNFPPRFSGLQFPNYSSELNVNALELDDSALYLCASSEGQTSGNTIYFGEGSWLTVV.